This is a list of T cell receptor beta chains from one sample in a study of OX40 agonist ivuxolimab in advanced cancers. This table comes from immunoSEQ multiplex PCR, and its TCRdb copy is limited to in-frame clones, with some not included. The sample lists 65,000 to 90,000 clones, approximately 90% occurring once. Sequences were derived from CD4+ or CD8+ T cells sorted from blood, sampled in a trial of the OX40 agonist ivuxolimab. The receptor source for this set is an adult with an advanced solid tumor such as melanoma, head and neck, liver or kidney cancer. Each CDR3 is given with its conserved first and last residue. D genes are given only for firm matches.

cdr3_aa,cdr3_length,d_call,v_call
CASSPPQGVYEQYF,14,TRBD1,TRBV11-2
CASSLSLDLGAQYF,14,-,TRBV28
CASSFGGEETQYF,13,TRBD2,TRBV7-8
CASSFYGHNQETQYF,15,-,TRBV5-1
CASSPPGQGSYNEQFF,16,TRBD1,TRBV11-2
CASSLELNTGELFF,14,-,TRBV5-4
CASSPSVGPQETQYF,15,-,TRBV5-1
CASSGAGGSETQYF,14,TRBD2,TRBV11-1
CASSFGDRGNIQYF,14,TRBD1,TRBV13
CASSVRRSGEYF,12,-,TRBV6-1
CASSFLAGPYEQYF,14,TRBD2,TRBV6-4
CATSKEGFYGYTF,13,-,TRBV15
CASKSGHEQYF,11,-,TRBV2
CASSESPIIGTQYF,14,-,TRBV10-1
CASSRRRGNGDEQYF,15,-,TRBV7-2
CASSQEPTLNQPQHF,15,-,TRBV4-1
CASTPRGGVGQPQHF,15,-,TRBV6-5
CASSSRKESYNEQFF,15,-,TRBV5-4
CASSPRPNTDTQYF,14,-,TRBV18
CASSESGGNYEQYF,14,-,TRBV10-1
CAISETLGANTGELFF,16,-,TRBV10-3
CASRPPRTGGYGAFF,15,TRBD1,TRBV6-1
CASSLYGGFEYF,12,TRBD2,TRBV5-1
CASSPTSGLASYEQYF,16,TRBD2,TRBV28
CASQGGGAYNEQFF,14,-,TRBV2
CSVGDSYSNQPQHF,14,TRBD1,TRBV29-1
CASSSPGQGTDEQYF,15,TRBD1,TRBV11-2
CASSLAGQAVLQPQHF,16,-,TRBV7-2
CASRATSGTSFSWGYTF,17,-,TRBV2
CASSFGELMSSYNEQFF,17,-,TRBV5-1
CASRRDRSSGNTIYF,15,TRBD1,TRBV2
CASSQSWGQDQPQHF,15,-,TRBV21-1
CASSRLGTANTEAFF,15,TRBD1,TRBV19
CASSYLAGKGTDTQYF,16,TRBD2,TRBV5-4
CASSLITGPGNTTYF,15,-,TRBV5-6
CASSAWDRGSPLHF,14,TRBD1,TRBV6-1
CASSPLAGGEDTQYF,15,TRBD2,TRBV18